The entry below gives a single T cell receptor (beta chain) sequence along with its context. The data belong to a study of blood T cell repertoires in COVID-19. Study information: Samples came from the United States, Italy and Spain, spanning acute and convalescent COVID-19. T cells, B-cell-depleted T cells, or PBMCs supplied cDNA or gDNA.

In the original processing: Amplification with reference gene primers provided the estimates of nucleated cell counts. The repertoire was sequenced with immunoSEQ multiplex PCR; TCRdb's copy has only in-frame clones and lacks some. The DNA gave D and trimming, while V, J and clone size come from that table. The sample yields more than 75,000 clones, roughly 88% seen once. This TCR derives from a man aged 60-69 years with acute or convalescent COVID-19. Sequenced input: peripheral blood.

The CDR3 spells CASSGQGRNTEAFF. For the CDR3, the DNA is TGTGCCAGCAGTGGACAGGGGAGGAACACTGAAGCTTTCTTT. The chain recombines TRBV25-1 with TRBJ1-1, with 8 positions matching TRBD1. Trimming took 4 bases from V and 1 from J; bases not matched to a gene: 2. CDR3 length equals 14 residues. From germline, CDR1 is MGHDK and CDR2 SYGVNS.